The T cell receptor (beta chain) under discussion was sequenced for a study of beta chain features in type 1 diabetes (dated by TCRdb to the late 2010s). Looking at the study overall: No differences in mean age, gender distribution, total cell number or subset yield were found between patients and healthy donors. Across all samples, around 99 million sorted cells were examined, and cell number per subset correlated strongly with RNA yield. In the study, recently diagnosed type 1 diabetes patients and matched healthy donors were compared on the TCRB repertoires of their sorted circulating CD4+ T cell subsets. Regulatory and stem cell-like memory subsets were isolated from only 8 patients and roughly eight healthy donors, whereas naive and central memory subsets came from all 28 donors. What the study reported, not specific to this receptor: Because the HLA sub-analyses included only small numbers of individuals, any influence of HLA type on TCRB rearrangement was left unresolved. Fewer insertions and more nucleotide deletions at VDJ recombination sites were observed in patients with type 1 diabetes, implying thymic rearrangement abnormalities. Because cDNA was sequenced instead of genomic DNA, activated cells with high expression could be over-represented, although the groups did not differ in activation or CD3 levels. Shorter templates might be favored by PCR, yet because patient and control samples were amplified and corrected together, any such skew would affect both groups equally. A moderate but significant shortening of TCRB CDR3 length was observed in type 1 diabetes patients in all four CD4+ subsets. Naive, central memory and regulatory TCRB repertoires appeared to be more similar among patients than among healthy donors.

From each donor, a single peripheral blood sample of around 120 mL on average was drawn into heparinised tubes. A BD FACSAria II was used to sort naive, central memory, regulatory and stem cell-like memory CD4+ T cells with a panel that included CD45RO, CCR7, CD25, CD127, CD95 and CD27. Every sorted population had a purity above 95%. PBMCs were separated immediately by Lymphoprep density gradient centrifugation and were stained directly, without being cultured. So that batch effects would be minimized, each experiment stained and sorted samples in pairs, pairing one healthy donor with one patient. This clone was detected a few times. Its specific antigen is unknown. Base qualities are not at hand, and no much larger clone is one base apart. Including the terminal cysteine and phenylalanine, the CDR3 comprises 15 residues. Left in the record is the CDR3 DNA by itself, 45 bases read in frame from the first base. From V the trimming removes 5 bases and from J it removes 4 bases, while the gene matches leave 9 bases of the junction unaccounted for. CDR1 and CDR2, per the germline V gene, are SGDLS and YYNGEE.

The entire isolated RNA was reverse transcribed using the High Capacity cDNA Reverse Transcription Kit, and thus expressed TCRB transcripts were sequenced. Stem cell-like memory T cell samples underwent survey-depth immunoSEQ sequencing, averaging approximately 1 million total reads per sample. Sorted cells were lysed in RLT buffer, and RNA was extracted using DNase-treated RNeasy Micro or Mini kits according to cell number. To prevent cross-contamination, each cell subset was processed individually, whereas patient and healthy donor samples were processed jointly. The immunoSEQ multiplex PCR was used to amplify TCRB sequences from cDNA, generating 87-bp fragments that spanned the CDR3 region. Sequencing of the amplicons was performed on the Illumina HiSeq platform. The original pipeline was this. PCR bias was computationally corrected using synthetic template baselines, reads within Hamming distance 2 were collapsed, and singletons that could not be merged were discarded. Reads were aligned against IMGT to assign V, D and J genes, CDR3 length and insertions or deletions at six rearrangement sites. Within each subset, clonotype counts were normalized to the number of sorted cells before true diversity and Gini coefficients were calculated with the tcR R package. The overlap coefficient, calculated on TCRB nucleotide sequences, was used to measure repertoire sharing. Here the immuneACCESS table is served through TCRdb, limited to in-frame sequences with V and J called. Missing clones are a known gap in these copies; in checked studies unresolved V genes cover under half, and the rest lacks a known reason. The D gene and trimming were derived from the DNA, and the V and J assignments and clone size from that table. Within this sample are tens of thousands of clones, with under 35% of them counted one time only. The top ten hold 0.35% to 0.45% of the sample.

The sample was stem cell memory CD4+ T cells from blood. This specimen's cell subset or site label, interpreted: stem cell-like memory CD4+ T cells. The chain employs TRBV9 and TRBJ2-1; 7 middle bases align to TRBD2. This clonotype was sampled from a woman aged 18-30 years in good health. The CDR3 corresponds to CASRSGGSVYNEQFF. The base sequence is TGTGCCAGCAGGAGCGGCGGGAGTGTGTACAATGAGCAGTTCTTC.